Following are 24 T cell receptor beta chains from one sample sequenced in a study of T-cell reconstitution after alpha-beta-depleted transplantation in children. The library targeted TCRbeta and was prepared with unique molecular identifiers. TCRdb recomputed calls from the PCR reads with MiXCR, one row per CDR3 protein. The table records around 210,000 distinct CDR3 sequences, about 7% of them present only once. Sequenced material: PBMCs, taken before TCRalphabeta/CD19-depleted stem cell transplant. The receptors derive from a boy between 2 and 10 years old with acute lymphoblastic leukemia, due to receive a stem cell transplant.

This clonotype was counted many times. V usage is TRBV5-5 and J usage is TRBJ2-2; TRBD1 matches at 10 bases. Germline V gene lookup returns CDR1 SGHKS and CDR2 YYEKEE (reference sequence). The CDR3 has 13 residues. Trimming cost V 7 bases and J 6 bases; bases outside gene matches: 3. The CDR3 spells CASGTGVAGELFF. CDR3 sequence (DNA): TGTGCCAGCGGGACAGGGGTGGCCGGGGAGCTGTTTTTT.

The CDR3, as DNA: TGTGCCAGTATCCGGACTAGCGGGAGGGCCTCAAGCGGGGAGCTGTTTTTT. This translates into CASIRTSGRASSGELFF. The chain links TRBV19 to TRBJ2-2, with TRBD2 matching 15 bases. Losses at the gene ends were 7 bases for V and 7 bases for J; bases not matched to a gene: 10. Germline CDR1 and CDR2: LNHDA and SQIVND (reference sequence). This CDR3 spans 17 amino acids. Based on the CDR3 plus reference TRBV19 and TRBJ2-2, the full variable domain is DGGITQSPKYLFRKEGQNVTLSCEQNLNHDAMYWYRQDPGQGLRLIYYSQIVNDFQKGDIAEGYSVSREKKESFPLTVTSAQKNPTAFYLCASIRTSGRASSGELFFGEGSRLTVL.

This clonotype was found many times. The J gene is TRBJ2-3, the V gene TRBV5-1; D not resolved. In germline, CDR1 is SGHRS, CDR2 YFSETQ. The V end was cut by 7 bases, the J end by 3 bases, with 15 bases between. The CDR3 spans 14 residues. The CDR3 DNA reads TGCGCCAGCGGCCCACTGTCCTTTACAGATACGCAGTATTTT. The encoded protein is CASGPLSFTDTQYF.

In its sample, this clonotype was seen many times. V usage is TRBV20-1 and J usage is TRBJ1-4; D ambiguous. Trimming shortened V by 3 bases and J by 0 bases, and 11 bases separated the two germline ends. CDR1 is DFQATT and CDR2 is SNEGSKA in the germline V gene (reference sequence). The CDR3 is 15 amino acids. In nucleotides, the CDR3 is TGCAGTGCTAGTTCCCCGAGGGCAACTAATGAAAAACTGTTTTTT. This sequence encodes CSASSPRATNEKLFF.

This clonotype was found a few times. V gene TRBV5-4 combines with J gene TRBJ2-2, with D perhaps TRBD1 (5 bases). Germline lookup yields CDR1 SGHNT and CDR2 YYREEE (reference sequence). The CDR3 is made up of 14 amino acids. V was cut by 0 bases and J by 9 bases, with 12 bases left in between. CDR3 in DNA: TGTGCCAGCAGCTTGGGGGGCATGACCCGGGAGCTGTTTTTT. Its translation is CASSLGGMTRELFF.

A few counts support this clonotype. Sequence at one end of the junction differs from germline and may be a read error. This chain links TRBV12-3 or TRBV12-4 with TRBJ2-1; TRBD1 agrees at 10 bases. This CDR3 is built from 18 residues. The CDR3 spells CTSSIIPGQGSSANEQFF. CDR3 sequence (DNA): TGTACCAGCAGTATCATACCGGGACAGGGGAGCTCTGCGAATGAGCAGTTCTTC.

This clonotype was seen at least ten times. CDR3 protein: CASSGQTLAKNIQYF. CDR3 DNA: TGTGCCAGCAGTGGACAGACTCTAGCCAAAAACATTCAGTACTTC. The genes are TRBV2 and TRBJ2-4, with D maybe TRBD1 (5 bases). The V and J ends lost 4 bases and 0 bases respectively, with 10 bases between them. Germline-derived CDR1 and CDR2 are SNHLY and FYNNEI. CDR3 size: 15 residues. Complete variable domain (other parts from reference TRBV2 and TRBJ2-4): EPEVTQTPSHQVTQMGQEVILRCVPISNHLYFYWYRQILGQKVEFLVSFYNNEISEKSEIFDDQFSVERPDGSNFTLKIRSTKLEDSAMYFCASSGQTLAKNIQYFGAGTRLSVL.

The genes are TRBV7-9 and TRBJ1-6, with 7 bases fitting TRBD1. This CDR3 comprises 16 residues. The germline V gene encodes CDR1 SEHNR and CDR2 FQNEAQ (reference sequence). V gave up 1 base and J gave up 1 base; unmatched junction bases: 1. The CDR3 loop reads CASSLGQGSYNSPLHF. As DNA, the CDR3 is TGTGCCAGCAGCTTAGGACAGGGATCCTATAATTCACCCCTCCACTTT.

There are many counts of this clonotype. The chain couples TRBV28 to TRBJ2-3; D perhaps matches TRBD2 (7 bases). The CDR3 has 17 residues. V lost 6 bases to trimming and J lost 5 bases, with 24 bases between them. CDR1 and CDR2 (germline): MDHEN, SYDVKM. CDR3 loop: CASRRGGTIIPLDTQYF. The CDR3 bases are TGTGCCAGCAGGAGGGGGGGTACCATAATCCCTCTAGATACGCAGTATTTT.

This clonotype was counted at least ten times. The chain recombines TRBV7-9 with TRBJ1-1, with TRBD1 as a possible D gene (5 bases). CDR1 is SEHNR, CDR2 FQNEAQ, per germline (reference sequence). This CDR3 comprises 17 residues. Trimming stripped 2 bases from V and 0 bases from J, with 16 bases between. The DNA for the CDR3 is TGTGCCAGCAGCTTATATCGGGGGTCGAGTATGAACACTGAAGCTTTCTTT. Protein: CASSLYRGSSMNTEAFF.

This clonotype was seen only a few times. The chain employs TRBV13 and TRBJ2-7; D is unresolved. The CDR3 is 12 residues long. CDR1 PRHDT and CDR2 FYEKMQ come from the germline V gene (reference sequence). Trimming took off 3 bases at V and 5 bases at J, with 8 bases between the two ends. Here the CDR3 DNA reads TGTGCCAGCAGCTTCGGCCTCAACGAGCAGTACTTC. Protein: CASSFGLNEQYF.

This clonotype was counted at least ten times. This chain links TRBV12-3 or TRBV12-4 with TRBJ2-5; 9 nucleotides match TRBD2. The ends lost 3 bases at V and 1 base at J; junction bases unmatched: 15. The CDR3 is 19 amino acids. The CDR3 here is CASSFFMLAGTRAQETQYF. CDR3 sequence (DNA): TGTGCCAGCAGTTTTTTTATGCTAGCGGGAACTAGGGCCCAAGAGACCCAGTACTTC.

CDR3 loop: CASSLYSGGEYEQYF. The CDR3 DNA reads TGTGCCAGCAGCTTATATAGCGGGGGGGAATACGAGCAGTACTTC. The chain uses TRBV7-8 and TRBJ2-7; 11 bases match TRBD2. CDR1 is SGHVS and CDR2 is FQNEAQ in the germline V gene. The trim removed 2 bases at V and 4 bases at J, leaving 4 bases unmatched. This CDR3 contains 15 residues.

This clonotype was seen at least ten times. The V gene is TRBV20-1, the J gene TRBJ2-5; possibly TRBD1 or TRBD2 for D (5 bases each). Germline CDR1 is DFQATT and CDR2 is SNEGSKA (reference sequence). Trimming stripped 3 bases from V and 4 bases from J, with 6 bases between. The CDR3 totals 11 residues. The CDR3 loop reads CSARGVETQYF. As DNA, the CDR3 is TGCAGTGCTAGGGGGGTAGAGACCCAGTACTTC.

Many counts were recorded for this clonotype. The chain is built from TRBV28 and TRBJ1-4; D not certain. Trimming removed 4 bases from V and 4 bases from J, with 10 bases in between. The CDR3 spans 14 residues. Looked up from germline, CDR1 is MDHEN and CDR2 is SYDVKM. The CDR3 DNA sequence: TGTGCCAGCAGTTCTCCTAGTCTTAATGAAAAACTGTTTTTT. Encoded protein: CASSSPSLNEKLFF.

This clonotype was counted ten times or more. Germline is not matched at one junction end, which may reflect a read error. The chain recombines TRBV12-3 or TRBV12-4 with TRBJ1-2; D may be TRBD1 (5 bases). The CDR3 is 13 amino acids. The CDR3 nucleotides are TGCGCCAGCAGCTTGACAGCTAACTATGGCTACACCTTC. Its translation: CASSLTANYGYTF.

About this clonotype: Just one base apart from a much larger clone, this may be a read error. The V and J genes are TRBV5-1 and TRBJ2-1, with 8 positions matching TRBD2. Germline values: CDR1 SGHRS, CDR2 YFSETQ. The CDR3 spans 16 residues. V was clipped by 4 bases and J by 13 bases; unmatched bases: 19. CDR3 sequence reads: CASSLSGTSHLMVQFF. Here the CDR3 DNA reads TGCGCCAGCAGCCTCTCCGGGACTAGTCATTTGATGGTCCAGTTCTTC.

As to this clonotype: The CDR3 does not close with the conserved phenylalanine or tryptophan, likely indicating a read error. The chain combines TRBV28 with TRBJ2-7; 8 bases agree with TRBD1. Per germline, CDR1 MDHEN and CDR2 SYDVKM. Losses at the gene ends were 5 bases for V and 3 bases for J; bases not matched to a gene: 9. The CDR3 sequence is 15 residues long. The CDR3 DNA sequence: TGTGCCAGCAGTAGGTCAGGACAGGGTATCTACGAGCAGTACTTA. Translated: CASSRSGQGIYEQYL.

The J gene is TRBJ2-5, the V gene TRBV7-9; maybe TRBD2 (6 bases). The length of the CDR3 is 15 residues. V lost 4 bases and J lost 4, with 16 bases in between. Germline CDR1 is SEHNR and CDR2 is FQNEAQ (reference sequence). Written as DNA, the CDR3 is TGTGCCAGCAGCTCCCGTCCCGCGGGGAGAGAGACCCAGTACTTC. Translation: CASSSRPAGRETQYF. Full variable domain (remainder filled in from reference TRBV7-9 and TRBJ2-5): DTGVSQNPRHKITKRGQNVTFRCDPISEHNRLYWYRQTLGQGPEFLTYFQNEAQLEKSRLLSDRFSAERPKGSFSTLEIQRTEQGDSAMYLCASSSRPAGRETQYFGPGTRLLVL.

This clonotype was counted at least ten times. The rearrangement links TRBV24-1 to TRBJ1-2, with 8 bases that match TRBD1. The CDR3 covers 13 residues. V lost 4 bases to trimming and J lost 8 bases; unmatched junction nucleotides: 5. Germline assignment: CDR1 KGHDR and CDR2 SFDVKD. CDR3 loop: CATSDRGHLGYTF. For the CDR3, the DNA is TGTGCCACCAGTGACAGGGGGCATCTCGGCTACACCTTC.

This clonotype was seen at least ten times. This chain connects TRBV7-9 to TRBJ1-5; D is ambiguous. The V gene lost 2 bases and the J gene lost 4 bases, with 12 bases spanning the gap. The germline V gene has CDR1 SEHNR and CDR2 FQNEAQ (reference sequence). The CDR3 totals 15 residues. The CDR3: CASSLSANLNQPQHF. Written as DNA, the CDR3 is TGTGCCAGCAGCTTATCCGCTAACCTGAATCAGCCCCAGCATTTT.

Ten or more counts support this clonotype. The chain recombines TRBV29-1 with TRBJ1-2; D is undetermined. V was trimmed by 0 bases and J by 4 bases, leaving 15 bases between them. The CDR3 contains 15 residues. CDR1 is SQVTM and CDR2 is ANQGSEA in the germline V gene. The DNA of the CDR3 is TGCAGCGTTGAAGATCAAGGGAACCGGGGCTATGGCTACACCTTC. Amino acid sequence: CSVEDQGNRGYGYTF.

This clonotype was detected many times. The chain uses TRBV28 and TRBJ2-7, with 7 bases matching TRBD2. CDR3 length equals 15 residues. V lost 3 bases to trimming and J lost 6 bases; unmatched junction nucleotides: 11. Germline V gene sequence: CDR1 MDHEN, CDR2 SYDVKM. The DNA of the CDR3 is TGTGCCAGCAGTTTCGAAGACGGGGGGTGGGCCGAGCAGTACTTC. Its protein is CASSFEDGGWAEQYF. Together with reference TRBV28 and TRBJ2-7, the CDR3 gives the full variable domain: DVKVTQSSRYLVKRTGEKVFLECVQDMDHENMFWYRQDPGLGLRLIYFSYDVKMKEKGDIPEGYSVSREKKERFSLILESASTNQTSMYLCASSFEDGGWAEQYFGPGTRLTVT.

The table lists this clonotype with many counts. The CDR3 DNA reads TGTGCCAGCAGTTTGAAAGCGGGGGGTAGCACAGATACGCAGTATTTT. Its translation: CASSLKAGGSTDTQYF. V usage is TRBV12-3 or TRBV12-4 and J usage is TRBJ2-3, with TRBD2 matching 9 bases. The CDR3 contains 16 residues. V gave up 3 bases and J gave up 0 bases; unmatched junction bases: 4.